This T cell receptor (beta chain) is drawn from a study of control samples from healthy donors and cancer patients. The assay was immunoSEQ multiplex PCR, and TCRdb's table has in-frame clones only and misses some. The table includes about 180,000 clones, 90% detected once. The germline CDR1 and CDR2 sequences are LNHDA and SQIVND (reference sequence). The CDR3 has 14 residues. Trimming took off 3 bases at V and 3 bases at J, with 12 bases between the two ends. Sequencing input: blood. The TCR originated in a woman in her forties or fifties in good health. J is TRBJ2-7 and V is TRBV19, with a possible D match to TRBD2 (6 bases). In DNA, the CDR3 is TGTGCCAGTAGTATGGGGGGAAATGACTACGAGCAGTACTTC. The encoded protein is CASSMGGNDYEQYF.